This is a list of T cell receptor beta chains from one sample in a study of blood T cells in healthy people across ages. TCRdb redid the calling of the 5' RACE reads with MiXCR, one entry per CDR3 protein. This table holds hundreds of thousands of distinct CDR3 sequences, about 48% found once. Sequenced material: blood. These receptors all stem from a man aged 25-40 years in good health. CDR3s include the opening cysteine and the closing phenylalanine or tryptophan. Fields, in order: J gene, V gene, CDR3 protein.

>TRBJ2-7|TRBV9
CASRLLGRWDNYEQYF
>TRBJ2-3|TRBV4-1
CASSQGRGSDTQYF
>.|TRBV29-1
CSVEGKGISSYEQYF
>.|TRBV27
CASSFQGLAGSEQYF
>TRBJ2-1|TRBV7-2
CASSLGSYSYNEQFF
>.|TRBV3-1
CASSQDPWVSYEQYF
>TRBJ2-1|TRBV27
CASSQTGQGYNEQFF
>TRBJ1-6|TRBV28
CASSFIPGVNSPLHF
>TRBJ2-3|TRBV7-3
CASSLGTGDTQYF
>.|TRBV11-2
CASSLSGGLDYNEQYF
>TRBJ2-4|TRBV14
CASSQDAGTAKNIQYF
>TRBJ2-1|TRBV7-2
CATTRTSGTYNEQFF
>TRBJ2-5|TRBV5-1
CASSLALGASQETQYF
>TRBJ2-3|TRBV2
CASSQQEAVTDTQYF
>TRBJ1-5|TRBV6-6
CASSFRQDYQPRHF
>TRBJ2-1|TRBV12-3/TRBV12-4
CAITRGLAMDEQFF
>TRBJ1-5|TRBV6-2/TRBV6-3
CASSSGGRQPQHF
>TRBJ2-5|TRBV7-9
CASSLEKGGLDEEIQYF
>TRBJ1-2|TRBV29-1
CSVEETGANYGYTF
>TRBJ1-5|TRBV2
CASSVQDNQPQHF
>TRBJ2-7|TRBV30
CAWIRTGLWSYEQYF
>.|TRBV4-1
CASSQRPVTGTGGNIQYF
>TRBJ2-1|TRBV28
CASSLGGLGYNEQFF
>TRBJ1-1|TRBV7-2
CASSLARGPNTEAFF
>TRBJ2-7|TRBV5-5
CASSFWDRGDEQYF
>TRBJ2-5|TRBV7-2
CASSYGGIAVETQYF
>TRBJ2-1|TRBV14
CASSPRSGGALTEQFF
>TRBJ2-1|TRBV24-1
CATSSGNEQFF
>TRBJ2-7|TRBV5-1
CASSRTGTGPSYEQYF
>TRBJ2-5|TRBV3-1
CASSQEIDRGRGETQYF
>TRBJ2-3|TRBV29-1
CSFREGSDTQYF
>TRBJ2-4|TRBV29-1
CSVERGKSLAKNIQYF
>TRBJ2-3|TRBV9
CASSVGGGVVTDTQYF
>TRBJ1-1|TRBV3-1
CASSLVGGIRDTEAFF